This T cell receptor beta chain was retrieved from a study of blood T cell repertoires in COVID-19. About the study: The study drew acute and convalescent COVID-19 samples from the United States, Italy and Spain. Sources were T cells, B-cell-depleted T cells, or PBMCs; the material itself was cDNA or gDNA.

Per the original data handling: Using reference gene primer amplification, nucleated cell counts were estimated. Clones were sequenced by immunoSEQ multiplex PCR, and TCRdb holds only the in-frame ones, with some missing. The DNA was the basis for D and trimming; V, J and clone size are from that table. The sample includes approximately 59,000 clones, about 81% of them seen just once. This clone appeared a single time. V was trimmed by 0 bases and J by 7 bases, leaving 10 bases between them. The germline V gene has CDR1 MNHEY and CDR2 SVGEGT. This CDR3 has 14 residues. The receptor comes from an older man with acute or convalescent COVID-19. Sequences were obtained from peripheral blood. This sequence joins TRBV6-2 or TRBV6-3 and TRBJ2-4; no firm D call. CDR3: CASSYSIAVNIQYF. The CDR3 bases are TGTGCCAGCAGTTACTCAATTGCGGTGAACATTCAGTACTTC.